Listed below are T cell receptor beta chains from one sample, sequenced in a study of T cell responses to AZD1222 COVID-19 vaccine. The method was immunoSEQ multiplex PCR; TCRdb's version includes in-frame clones alone and lacks a portion of them. The sample comprises roughly 130,000 clones, roughly 86% of which are singletons, and 12% rests with the top ten. Specimen: peripheral blood, collected on day 0 of AZD1222 vaccination. The receptors shown here come from an adult in good health. Both conserved end residues are part of each CDR3. The D gene is left open where the match is weak. The listing skips clone size in some rows; elsewhere it reads once, few, many or a size class.

CDR3nt: TGTGCCAGCCGCCAAGATAGTGGCTACTACGAGCAGTACTTC
CDR3aa: CASRQDSGYYEQYF
v_gene: TRBV6-5
abundance: NA
d_gene: NA
j_gene: TRBJ2-7
len: 14

CDR3nt: TGTGCCAGCAGCCCTAGGGGGTCCCACGAGCAGTACTTC
CDR3aa: CASSPRGSHEQYF
v_gene: TRBV7-8
abundance: NA
d_gene: NA
j_gene: TRBJ2-7
len: 13

CDR3nt: TGTGCCAGCAGCCCCACTAGCGGGGGTCACAATGAGCAGTTCTTC
CDR3aa: CASSPTSGGHNEQFF
v_gene: TRBV5-4
abundance: NA
d_gene: TRBD2
j_gene: TRBJ2-1
len: 15

CDR3nt: TGTGCCAGCAGCTTAGCCAGGGGGCTCTACGAGCAGTACTTC
CDR3aa: CASSLARGLYEQYF
v_gene: TRBV7-2
abundance: NA
d_gene: TRBD1
j_gene: TRBJ2-7
len: 14

CDR3nt: TGTGCCAGCAGCCAAGGGGGTCTCTCTGGGGCCAACGTCCTGACTTTC
CDR3aa: CASSQGGLSGANVLTF
v_gene: TRBV14
abundance: once
d_gene: NA
j_gene: TRBJ2-6
len: 16

CDR3nt: TGTGCCAGCAGTATGGGACAGGCCTCTGGAAACACCATATATTTT
CDR3aa: CASSMGQASGNTIYF
v_gene: TRBV6-5
abundance: NA
d_gene: TRBD1
j_gene: TRBJ1-3
len: 15

CDR3nt: TGTGCCAGTAGCGGGACAGTTCCTCCGGGGCCCCAGCATTTT
CDR3aa: CASSGTVPPGPQHF
v_gene: TRBV19
abundance: NA
d_gene: TRBD1
j_gene: TRBJ1-5
len: 14

CDR3nt: TGCGCCAGCAGCTTGGGTGGGGGTGCTGGGGCCAACGTCCTGACTTTC
CDR3aa: CASSLGGGAGANVLTF
v_gene: TRBV5-1
abundance: few
d_gene: NA
j_gene: TRBJ2-6
len: 16

CDR3nt: TGTGCCAGCAGCTTAGGCGGTTTCTATGGCTACACCTTC
CDR3aa: CASSLGGFYGYTF
v_gene: TRBV7-2
abundance: NA
d_gene: NA
j_gene: TRBJ1-2
len: 13

CDR3nt: TGCGCCAGCAGCTTCGGGAGGGCCGTAGAGACCCAGTACTTC
CDR3aa: CASSFGRAVETQYF
v_gene: TRBV5-1
abundance: NA
d_gene: TRBD2
j_gene: TRBJ2-5
len: 14

CDR3nt: TGTGCCAGCAGCCAAGTACAACGGGAGACCCAGTACTTC
CDR3aa: CASSQVQRETQYF
v_gene: TRBV3-1/TRBV3-2
abundance: NA
d_gene: NA
j_gene: TRBJ2-5
len: 13

CDR3nt: TGTGCCAGCAGTAGACAAACAGGGCCCAATGAGCAGTTCTTC
CDR3aa: CASSRQTGPNEQFF
v_gene: TRBV11-3
abundance: NA
d_gene: NA
j_gene: TRBJ2-1
len: 14

CDR3nt: TGTGCCAGCAGTGACGTCGGAAACACCATATATTTT
CDR3aa: CASSDVGNTIYF
v_gene: TRBV6-1
abundance: NA
d_gene: NA
j_gene: TRBJ1-3
len: 12

CDR3nt: TGTGCCAGTAGCCGCGGGAGAGCGGGGGGCCTCTCCTACGAGCAGTACTTC
CDR3aa: CASSRGRAGGLSYEQYF
v_gene: TRBV19
abundance: NA
d_gene: TRBD2
j_gene: TRBJ2-7
len: 17

CDR3nt: TGTGCCAGCACGGACAGGGGTGGTGGCTACACCTTC
CDR3aa: CASTDRGGGYTF
v_gene: TRBV7-2
abundance: NA
d_gene: TRBD1
j_gene: TRBJ1-2
len: 12

CDR3nt: TGTGCCAGCACCTTTACCAGGGATCAGCCCCAGCATTTT
CDR3aa: CASTFTRDQPQHF
v_gene: TRBV7-2
abundance: NA
d_gene: NA
j_gene: TRBJ1-5
len: 13